The T cell receptor beta chain described here comes from a study of STAT5B mutations in CD4+ large granular lymphocyte leukemia. Study-level results: Patient CD4-sorted repertoires looked more clonal than healthy CD4+ repertoires, even without putative leukemic clones.

Controls came from buffy coats of healthy blood donors. The CDR3 sequence is 15 residues long. Germline CDR1 reads SGHRS; CDR2 reads YFSETQ. J gave up 4 bases and V 8 bases, and 11 bases lay outside the gene matches. The assay was run at survey level. The repertoire was sequenced with immunoSEQ multiplex PCR; TCRdb's copy has only in-frame clones and lacks some. The repertoire has around 50,000 clones, 65% to 85% of them found once; the top ten carry 0.3% to 0.45%. Of note for this clone: Its specificity is unknown.

Material for sequencing was CD4+ T cells from blood buffy coats. The rearrangement joins TRBV5-1 to TRBJ2-5, with 10 bases fitting TRBD2. This TCR derives from a human donor in good health. CDR3: CASRPSGGAGETQYF. Written as DNA, the CDR3 is TGCGCCAGTCGTCCCAGCGGGGGGGCTGGAGAGACCCAGTACTTC.